Following are 10 T cell receptor beta chains from one sample sequenced in a study of shared clonotypes between healthy human individuals. Naive CD8 cells were CD45RO-negative, positively selected for CCR7, excluding terminally differentiated effector memory CD45RA+ cells. TCRdb's copy holds only in-frame clones and misses some; the assay was immunoSEQ multiplex PCR. The table records hundreds of thousands of clones, 90% to 97% of them present only once. The sequencing sample was made of naive CD8+ T cells sorted from blood. These receptors were collected from a woman in her twenties or thirties in good health.

The V call is TRBV27, the J call TRBJ1-1; TRBD1 matches 7 bases. Germline CDR1 reads MNHEY; CDR2 reads SMNVEV (reference sequence). The ends lost 5 bases at V and 4 bases at J; junction bases unmatched: 7. This CDR3 is 14 amino acids long. This CDR3 is CASSRTGTVTEAFF. CDR3 bases: TGTGCCAGCAGTCGAACCGGGACAGTCACTGAAGCTTTCTTT.

This chain links TRBV11-2 with TRBJ2-7, with 14 bases matching TRBD2. Trimming removed 2 bases from V and 3 bases from J; junction bases left unmatched: 12. The germline V gene has CDR1 SGHAT and CDR2 FQNNGV. The CDR3 runs to 19 residues. The CDR3 DNA reads TGTGCCAGCAGCTTATGGTGGGCGGAAGGGACTAGCGGGAGCTACGAGCAGTACTTC. Amino acids: CASSLWWAEGTSGSYEQYF.

The chain uses TRBV11-2 and TRBJ2-3; D is unresolved. CDR3 length: 15 amino acids. Germline loops: CDR1 SGHAT, CDR2 FQNNGV. V was shortened by 3 bases and J by 1 base, with 11 bases between the two germline ends. The CDR3 DNA sequence: TGTGCCAGCAGCTTTTTGTCCCTTGGCACAGATACGCAGTATTTT. Amino acids: CASSFLSLGTDTQYF.

The rearrangement links TRBV28 to TRBJ1-5; D gene uncertain. The V and J ends lost 3 bases and 0 bases respectively, with 24 bases between them. This CDR3 has 20 residues. CDR1 is MDHEN and CDR2 is SYDVKM in the germline V gene. The CDR3, as DNA: TGTGCCAGCAGTTTTAACGACGCGTTTTTGGGCGTGCATAGCAATCAGCCCCAGCATTTT. Amino acid sequence: CASSFNDAFLGVHSNQPQHF. Full variable domain (rest looked up from reference TRBV28 and TRBJ1-5): DVKVTQSSRYLVKRTGEKVFLECVQDMDHENMFWYRQDPGLGLRLIYFSYDVKMKEKGDIPEGYSVSREKKERFSLILESASTNQTSMYLCASSFNDAFLGVHSNQPQHFGDGTRLSIL.

This chain joins TRBV5-1 and TRBJ2-6, with TRBD1 matching 7 bases. J lost 0 bases, V lost 4 bases, and 13 bases had no gene match. The CDR3 contains 19 residues. Looked up from germline, CDR1 is SGHRS and CDR2 is YFSETQ. This CDR3 reads CASSQDRVIKSSGANVLTF. In DNA form, the CDR3 reads TGCGCCAGCAGCCAAGACAGGGTCATCAAGTCCTCTGGGGCCAACGTCCTGACTTTC.

The rearrangement links TRBV7-6 to TRBJ2-5, with TRBD2 matching 9 bases. Looked up from germline, CDR1 is SGHVS and CDR2 is FNYEAQ. Trimming took 0 bases from V and 5 from J; bases not matched to a gene: 10. The CDR3 is made up of 17 amino acids. CDR3 region: CASSLASLAGPQETQYF. The CDR3 DNA reads TGTGCCAGCAGCTTAGCTTCTCTAGCGGGGCCGCAGGAGACCCAGTACTTC. Full variable domain (outside the CDR3, taken from reference TRBV7-6 and TRBJ2-5): GAGVSQSPRYKVTKRGQDVALRCDPISGHVSLYWYRQALGQGPEFLTYFNYEAQQDKSGLPNDRFSAERPEGSISTLTIQRTEQRDSAMYRCASSLASLAGPQETQYFGPGTRLLVL.

The chain combines TRBV7-2 with TRBJ2-3; TRBD2 agrees at 9 bases. The J segment lost 3 bases and the V segment lost 4 bases, leaving 14 bases of the junction unmatched. CDR1 and CDR2 (germline): SGHTA, FQGNSA. CDR3 size: 18 residues. The CDR3 sequence: CASSSTLAGRLGTDTQYF. CDR3 in DNA: TGTGCCAGCAGCTCCACCCTAGCGGGGCGATTGGGGACAGATACGCAGTATTTT.

CDR3 residues: CASNPGLAGSYEQFF. CDR3 DNA sequence: TGTGCCAGCAATCCTGGACTAGCGGGAAGCTATGAGCAGTTCTTC. V is TRBV6-1 and J is TRBJ2-1; 12 nucleotides line up with TRBD2. The CDR3 covers 15 residues. Per germline, CDR1 MNHNS and CDR2 SASEGT. With V trimmed by 7 bases and J by 8 bases, 9 bases remained unmatched.

CDR3 coding DNA: TGTGCCAGCAGTTTTACCCTTCTAGGGCTCTACGAGCAGTACTTC. Its protein product is CASSFTLLGLYEQYF. The chain carries TRBV28 and TRBJ2-7, with D unclear. The CDR3 contains 15 residues. With 3 bases removed from V and 3 bases from J, the gap between germline ends came to 15 bases. Germline V lookup: CDR1 MDHEN, CDR2 SYDVKM. Full variable domain (remainder filled in from reference TRBV28 and TRBJ2-7): DVKVTQSSRYLVKRTGEKVFLECVQDMDHENMFWYRQDPGLGLRLIYFSYDVKMKEKGDIPEGYSVSREKKERFSLILESASTNQTSMYLCASSFTLLGLYEQYFGPGTRLTVT.

The rearrangement links TRBV5-4 to TRBJ2-1, with unresolved D. Germline assignment: CDR1 SGHNT and CDR2 YYREEE (reference sequence). Trimming took off 1 base at V and 1 base at J, with 9 bases between the two ends. This CDR3 is 15 amino acids long. The CDR3 region has the DNA TGTGCCAGCAGCTTGAAGAAAGAGTCCTACAATGAGCAGTTCTTC. This translates into CASSLKKESYNEQFF.